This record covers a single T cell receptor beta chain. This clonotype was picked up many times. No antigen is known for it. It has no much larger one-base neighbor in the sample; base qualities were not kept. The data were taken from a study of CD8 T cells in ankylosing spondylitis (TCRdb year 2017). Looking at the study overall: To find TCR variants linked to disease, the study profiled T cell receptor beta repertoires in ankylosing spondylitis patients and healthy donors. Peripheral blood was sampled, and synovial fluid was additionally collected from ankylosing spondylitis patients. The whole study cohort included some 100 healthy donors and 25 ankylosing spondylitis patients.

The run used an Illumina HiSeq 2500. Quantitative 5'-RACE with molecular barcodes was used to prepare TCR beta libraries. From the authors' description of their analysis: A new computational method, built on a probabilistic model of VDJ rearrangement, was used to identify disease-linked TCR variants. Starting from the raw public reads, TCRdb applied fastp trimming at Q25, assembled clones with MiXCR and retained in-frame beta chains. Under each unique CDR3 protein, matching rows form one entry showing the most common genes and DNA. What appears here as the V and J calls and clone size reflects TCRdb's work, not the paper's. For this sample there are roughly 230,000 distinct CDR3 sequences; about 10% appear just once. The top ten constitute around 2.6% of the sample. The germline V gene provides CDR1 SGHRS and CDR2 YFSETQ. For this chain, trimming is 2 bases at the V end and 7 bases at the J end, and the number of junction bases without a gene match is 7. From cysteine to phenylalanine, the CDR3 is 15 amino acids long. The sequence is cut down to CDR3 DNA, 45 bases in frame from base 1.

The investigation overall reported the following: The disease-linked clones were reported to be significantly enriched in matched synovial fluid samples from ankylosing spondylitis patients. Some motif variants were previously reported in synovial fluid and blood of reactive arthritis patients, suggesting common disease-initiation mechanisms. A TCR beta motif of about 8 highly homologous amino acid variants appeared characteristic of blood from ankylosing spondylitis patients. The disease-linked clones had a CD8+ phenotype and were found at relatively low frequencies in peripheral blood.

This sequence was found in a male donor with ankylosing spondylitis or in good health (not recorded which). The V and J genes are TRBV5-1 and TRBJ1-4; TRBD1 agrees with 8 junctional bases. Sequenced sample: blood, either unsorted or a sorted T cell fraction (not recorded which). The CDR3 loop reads CASSFTDRASEKLFF. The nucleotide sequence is TGCGCCAGCAGCTTCACGGACAGGGCGTCTGAAAAACTGTTTTTT.